The sequence of this T cell receptor beta chain was determined in a study of shared clonotypes between healthy human individuals. Trimming took off 0 bases at V and 2 bases at J, with 15 bases between the two ends. CDR3 length: 16 amino acids. Germline V gives CDR1 SGDLS, CDR2 YYNGEE. This clone showed up just once. This table comes from immunoSEQ multiplex PCR, and its TCRdb copy is limited to in-frame clones, with some not included. The sample carries about 470,000 clones, about four fifths recorded once. The TCR comes from a woman aged 40 to 50 in good health. Some clones in this sample may be carry-over from other donors' samples. The chain is built from TRBV9 and TRBJ2-7; D is possibly TRBD1 (6 bases). The sequenced sample was PBMCs. Written as DNA, the CDR3 is TGTGCCAGCAGCGTAGGGGCAGGGGAAGGTCCCTACGAGCAGTACTTC. Protein: CASSVGAGEGPYEQYF.